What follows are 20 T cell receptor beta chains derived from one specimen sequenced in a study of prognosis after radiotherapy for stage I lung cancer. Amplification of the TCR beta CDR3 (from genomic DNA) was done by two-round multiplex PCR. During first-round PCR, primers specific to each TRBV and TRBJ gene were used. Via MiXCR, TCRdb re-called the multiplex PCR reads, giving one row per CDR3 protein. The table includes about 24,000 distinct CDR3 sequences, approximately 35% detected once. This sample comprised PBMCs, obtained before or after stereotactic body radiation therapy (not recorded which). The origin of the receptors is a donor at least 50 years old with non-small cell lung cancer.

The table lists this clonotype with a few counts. The CDR3 is CASSLVAAANEQFF. DNA for the CDR3: TGTGCCAGCAGCTTAGTAGCGGCAGCAAATGAGCAGTTCTTC. V gene TRBV11-2 combines with J gene TRBJ2-1; D possibly corresponds to TRBD2 (6 bases). The V end lost 1 base, the J end lost 7 bases, and 11 bases lay between the germline ends. The CDR3 is 14 amino acids. Looked up from germline, CDR1 is SGHAT and CDR2 is FQNNGV.

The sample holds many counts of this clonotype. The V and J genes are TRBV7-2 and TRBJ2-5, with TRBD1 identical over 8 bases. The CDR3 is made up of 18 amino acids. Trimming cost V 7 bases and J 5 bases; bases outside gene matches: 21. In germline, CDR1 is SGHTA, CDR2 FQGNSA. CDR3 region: CASIPKGRGLVGSETQYF. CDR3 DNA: TGTGCCAGCATCCCCAAGGGCAGGGGGCTTGTCGGTTCGGAGACCCAGTACTTC.

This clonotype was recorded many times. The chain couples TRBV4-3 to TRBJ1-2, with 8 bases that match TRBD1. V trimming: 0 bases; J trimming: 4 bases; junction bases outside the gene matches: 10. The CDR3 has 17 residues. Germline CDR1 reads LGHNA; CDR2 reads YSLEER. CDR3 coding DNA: TGCGCCAGCAGCCAAGATTTGGGACAGGTTACAACCTATGGCTACACCTTC. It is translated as CASSQDLGQVTTYGYTF.

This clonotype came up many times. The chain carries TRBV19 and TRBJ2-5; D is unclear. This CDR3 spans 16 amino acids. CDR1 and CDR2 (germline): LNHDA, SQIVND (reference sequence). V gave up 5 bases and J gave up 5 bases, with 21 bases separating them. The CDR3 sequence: CASSPYPSGFWETQYF. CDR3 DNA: TGTGCCAGTAGTCCTTACCCCTCAGGTTTTTGGGAGACCCAGTACTTC.

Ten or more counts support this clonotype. The CDR3 DNA reads as TGTGCCAGTAGTATAGGTAGGCTAGCGGGGAACAATGAGCAGTTCTTC. It specifies CASSIGRLAGNNEQFF. The chain uses TRBV19 and TRBJ2-1, with 9 bases that match TRBD2. The CDR3 has 16 residues. The germline gives CDR1 LNHDA, CDR2 SQIVND (reference sequence). After removal of 1 base from V and 5 bases from J, the junction contained 6 bases not matched to a gene. The full variable domain, with the rest looked up from reference TRBV19 and TRBJ2-1, is DGGITQSPKYLFRKEGQNVTLSCEQNLNHDAMYWYRQDPGQGLRLIYYSQIVNDFQKGDIAEGYSVSREKKESFPLTVTSAQKNPTAFYLCASSIGRLAGNNEQFFGPGTRLTVL.

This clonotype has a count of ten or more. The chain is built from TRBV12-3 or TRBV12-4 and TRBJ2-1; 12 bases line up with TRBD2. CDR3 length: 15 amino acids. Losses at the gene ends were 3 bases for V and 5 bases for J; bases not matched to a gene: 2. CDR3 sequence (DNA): TGTGCCAGCAGTTTTCTAGCGGGAGGGGACAATGAGCAGTTCTTC. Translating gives CASSFLAGGDNEQFF.

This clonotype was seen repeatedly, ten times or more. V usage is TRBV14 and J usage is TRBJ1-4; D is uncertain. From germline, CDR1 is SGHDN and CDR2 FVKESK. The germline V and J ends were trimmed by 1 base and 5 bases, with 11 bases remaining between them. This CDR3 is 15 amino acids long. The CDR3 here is CASSQGLTWNEKLFF. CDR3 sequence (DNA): TGTGCCAGCAGCCAAGGGTTGACTTGGAATGAAAAACTGTTTTTT.

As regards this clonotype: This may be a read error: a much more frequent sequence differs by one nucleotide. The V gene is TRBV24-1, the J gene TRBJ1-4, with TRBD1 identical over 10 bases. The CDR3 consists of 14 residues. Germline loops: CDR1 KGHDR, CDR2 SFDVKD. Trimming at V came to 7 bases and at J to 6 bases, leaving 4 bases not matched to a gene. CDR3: CATRGTGAYEKLFF. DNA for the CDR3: TGTGCCACCAGGGGGACAGGGGCTTATGAAAAACTGTTTTTT.

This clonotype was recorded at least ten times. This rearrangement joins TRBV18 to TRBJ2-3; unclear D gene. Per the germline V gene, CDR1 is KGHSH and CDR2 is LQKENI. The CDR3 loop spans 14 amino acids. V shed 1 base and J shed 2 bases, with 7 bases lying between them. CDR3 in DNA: TGTGCCAGCTCACCACAGGCTAACACAGATACGCAGTATTTT. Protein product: CASSPQANTDTQYF.

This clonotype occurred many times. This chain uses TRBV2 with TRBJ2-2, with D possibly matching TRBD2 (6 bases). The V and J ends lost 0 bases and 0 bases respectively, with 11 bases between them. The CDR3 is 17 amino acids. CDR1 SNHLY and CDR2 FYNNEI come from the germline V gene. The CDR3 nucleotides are TGTGCCAGCAGTGAAGCGCTGGGGGGATCGAACACCGGGGAGCTGTTTTTT. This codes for CASSEALGGSNTGELFF.

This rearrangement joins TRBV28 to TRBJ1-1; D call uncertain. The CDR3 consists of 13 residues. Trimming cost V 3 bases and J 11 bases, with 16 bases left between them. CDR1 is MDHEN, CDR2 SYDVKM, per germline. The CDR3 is CASSFAPCTGAFF. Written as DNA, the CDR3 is TGTGCCAGCAGTTTCGCGCCCTGCACCGGTGCTTTCTTT.

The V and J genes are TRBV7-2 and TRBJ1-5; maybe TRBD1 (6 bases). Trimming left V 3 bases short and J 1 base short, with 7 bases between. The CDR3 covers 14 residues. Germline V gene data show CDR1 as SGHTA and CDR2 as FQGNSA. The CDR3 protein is CASSLGASNQPQHF. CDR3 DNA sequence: TGTGCCAGCAGCTTGGGGGCAAGCAATCAGCCCCAGCATTTT.

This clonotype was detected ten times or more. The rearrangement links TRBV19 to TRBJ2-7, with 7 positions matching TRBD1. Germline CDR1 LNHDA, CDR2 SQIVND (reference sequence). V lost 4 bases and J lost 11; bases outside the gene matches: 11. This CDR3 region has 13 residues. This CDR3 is CASSSSSTDRKYF. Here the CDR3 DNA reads TGTGCCAGTAGTAGTTCCTCTACGGACAGGAAGTACTTC.

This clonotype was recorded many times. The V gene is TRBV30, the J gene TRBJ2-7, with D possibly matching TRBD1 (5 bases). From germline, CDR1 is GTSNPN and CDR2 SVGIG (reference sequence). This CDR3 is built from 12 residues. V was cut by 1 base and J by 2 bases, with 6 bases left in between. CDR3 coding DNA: TGTGCCTGGAGTGCAGGGCCCTACGAGCAGTACTTC. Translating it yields CAWSAGPYEQYF.

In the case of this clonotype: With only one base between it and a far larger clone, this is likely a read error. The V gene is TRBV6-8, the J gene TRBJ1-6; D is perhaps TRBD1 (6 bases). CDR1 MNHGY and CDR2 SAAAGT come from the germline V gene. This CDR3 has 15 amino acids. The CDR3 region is CVSRLQDRNNSPLHF. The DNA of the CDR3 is TGTGTCAGCAGGCTGCAGGACAGAAATAATTCACCCCTCCACTTT.

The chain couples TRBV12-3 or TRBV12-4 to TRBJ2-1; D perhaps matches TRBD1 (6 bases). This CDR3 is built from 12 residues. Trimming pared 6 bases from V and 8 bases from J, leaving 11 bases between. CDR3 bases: TGTGCCAGCAGGGGGGCTGGACATGAGCAGTTCTTC. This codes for CASRGAGHEQFF.

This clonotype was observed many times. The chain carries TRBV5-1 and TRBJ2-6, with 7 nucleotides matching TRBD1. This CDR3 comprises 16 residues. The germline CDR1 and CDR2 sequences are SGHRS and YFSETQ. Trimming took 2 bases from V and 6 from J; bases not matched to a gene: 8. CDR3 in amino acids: CASSFQTGLTANVLTF. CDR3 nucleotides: TGCGCCAGCAGCTTCCAGACAGGGCTTACGGCCAACGTCCTGACTTTC.

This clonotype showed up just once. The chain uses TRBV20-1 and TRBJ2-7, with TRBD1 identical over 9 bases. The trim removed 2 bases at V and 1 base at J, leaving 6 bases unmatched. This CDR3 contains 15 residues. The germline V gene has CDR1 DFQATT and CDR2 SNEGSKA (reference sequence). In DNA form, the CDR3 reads TGCAGTGCTAGATATTGGACAGGGGTGTCCTACGAGCAGTACTTC. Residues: CSARYWTGVSYEQYF.

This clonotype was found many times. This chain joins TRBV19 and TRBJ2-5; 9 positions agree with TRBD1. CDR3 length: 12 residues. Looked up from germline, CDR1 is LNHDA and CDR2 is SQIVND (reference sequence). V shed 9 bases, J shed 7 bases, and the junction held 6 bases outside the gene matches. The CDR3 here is CASRDRALTQYF. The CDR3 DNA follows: TGTGCCAGCCGGGACAGGGCTTTGACCCAGTACTTC.

The CDR3 DNA follows: TGTGCCAGCAGCCAAGGAGTCTTAGGCAAAAACATTCAGTACTTC. It specifies CASSQGVLGKNIQYF. The chain uses TRBV3-1 and TRBJ2-4; D is unclear. Germline lookup yields CDR1 LGHDT and CDR2 YNNKEL (reference sequence). This CDR3 has 15 amino acids. Trimming took 1 base from V and 3 from J, leaving 10 bases between them.